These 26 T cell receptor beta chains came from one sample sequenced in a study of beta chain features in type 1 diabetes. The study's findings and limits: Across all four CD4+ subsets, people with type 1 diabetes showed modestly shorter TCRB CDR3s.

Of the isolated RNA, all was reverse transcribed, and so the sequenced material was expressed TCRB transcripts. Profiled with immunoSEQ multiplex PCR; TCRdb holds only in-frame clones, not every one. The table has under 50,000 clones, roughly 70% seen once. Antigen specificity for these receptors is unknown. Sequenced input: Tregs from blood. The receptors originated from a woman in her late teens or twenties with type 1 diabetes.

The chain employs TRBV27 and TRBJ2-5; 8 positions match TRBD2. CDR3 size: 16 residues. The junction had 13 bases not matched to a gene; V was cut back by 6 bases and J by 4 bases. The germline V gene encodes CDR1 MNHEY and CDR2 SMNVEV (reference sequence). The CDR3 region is CASRRAPAGARETQYF. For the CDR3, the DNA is TGTGCCAGCAGACGGGCCCCAGCGGGAGCTAGAGAGACCCAGTACTTC.

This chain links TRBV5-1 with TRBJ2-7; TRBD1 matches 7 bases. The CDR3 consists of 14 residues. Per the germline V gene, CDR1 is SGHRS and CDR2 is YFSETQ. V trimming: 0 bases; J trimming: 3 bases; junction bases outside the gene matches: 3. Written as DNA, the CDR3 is TGCGCCAGCAGCTTGGGACAGGGAGACTACGAGCAGTACTTC. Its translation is CASSLGQGDYEQYF. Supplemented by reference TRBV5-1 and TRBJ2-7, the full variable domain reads KAGVTQTPRYLIKTRGQQVTLSCSPISGHRSVSWYQQTPGQGLQFLFEYFSETQRNKGNFPGRFSGRQFSNSRSEMNVSTLELGDSALYLCASSLGQGDYEQYFGPGTRLTVT.

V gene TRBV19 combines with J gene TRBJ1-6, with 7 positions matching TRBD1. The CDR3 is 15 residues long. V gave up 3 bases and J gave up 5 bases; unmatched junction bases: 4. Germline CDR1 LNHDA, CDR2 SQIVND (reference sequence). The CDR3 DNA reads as TGTGCCAGTAGTATCAGACAGGGTGATAATTCACCCCTCCACTTT. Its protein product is CASSIRQGDNSPLHF.

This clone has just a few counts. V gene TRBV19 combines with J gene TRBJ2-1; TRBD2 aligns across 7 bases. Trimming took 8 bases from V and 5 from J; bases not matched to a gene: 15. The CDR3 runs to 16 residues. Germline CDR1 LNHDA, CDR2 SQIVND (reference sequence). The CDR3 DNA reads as TGTGCCAGTGGAAAGAGCAATAGCGGGTCTAACAATGAGCAGTTCTTC. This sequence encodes CASGKSNSGSNNEQFF.

The CDR3 sequence is CASRTLLAGLYEQYF. CDR3 nucleotides: TGTGCCAGCAGGACGCTACTAGCGGGCCTCTACGAGCAGTACTTC. This sequence joins TRBV6-6 and TRBJ2-7; 9 bases fit TRBD2. With V trimmed by 6 bases and J by 3 bases, 9 bases remained unmatched. The CDR3 totals 15 residues. Germline assignment: CDR1 MNHNY and CDR2 SVGAGI (reference sequence).

The CDR3 is CASREGNTIYF. DNA of the CDR3: TGTGCCAGCAGGGAGGGGAACACCATATATTTT. The chain carries TRBV11-2 and TRBJ1-3, with D perhaps matching TRBD1 (5 bases). The CDR3 is made up of 11 amino acids. CDR1 and CDR2 (germline): SGHAT, FQNNGV. The ends were cut back, 6 bases at V and 7 bases at J, with 7 bases in the middle.

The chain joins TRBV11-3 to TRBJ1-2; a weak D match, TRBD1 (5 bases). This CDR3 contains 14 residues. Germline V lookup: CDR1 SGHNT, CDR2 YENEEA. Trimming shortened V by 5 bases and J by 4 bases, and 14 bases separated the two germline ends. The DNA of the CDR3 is TGTGCCAGCAGCCGCACAGGAAATAGCTATGGCTACACCTTC. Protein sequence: CASSRTGNSYGYTF.

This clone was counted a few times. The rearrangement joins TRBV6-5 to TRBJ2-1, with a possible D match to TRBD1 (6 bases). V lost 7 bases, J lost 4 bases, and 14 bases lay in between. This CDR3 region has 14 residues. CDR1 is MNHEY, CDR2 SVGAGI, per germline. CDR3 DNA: TGTGCCAGCACTTTCGGTGGACAGTACAATGAGCAGTTCTTC. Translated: CASTFGGQYNEQFF.

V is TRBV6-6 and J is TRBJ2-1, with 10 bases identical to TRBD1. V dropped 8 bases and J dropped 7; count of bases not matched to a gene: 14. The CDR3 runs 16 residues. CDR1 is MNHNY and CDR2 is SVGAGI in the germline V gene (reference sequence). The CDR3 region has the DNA TGTGCCAGCTCCCTGGGGGACAGGGGCGGAAAGAATGAGCAGTTCTTC. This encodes CASSLGDRGGKNEQFF.

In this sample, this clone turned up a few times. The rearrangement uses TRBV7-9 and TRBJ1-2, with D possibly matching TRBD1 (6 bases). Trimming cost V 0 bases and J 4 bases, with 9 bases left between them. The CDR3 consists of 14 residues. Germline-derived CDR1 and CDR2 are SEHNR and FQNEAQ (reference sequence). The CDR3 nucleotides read TGTGCCAGCAGCTTAGCCGGACAGTCCTATGGCTACACCTTC. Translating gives CASSLAGQSYGYTF.

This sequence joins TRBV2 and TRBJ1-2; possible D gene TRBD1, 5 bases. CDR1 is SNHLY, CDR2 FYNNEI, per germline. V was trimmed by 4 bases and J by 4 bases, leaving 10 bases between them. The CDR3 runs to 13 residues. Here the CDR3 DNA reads TGTGCCAGCAGTGTTAGGGGCCCCTATGGCTACACCTTC. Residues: CASSVRGPYGYTF. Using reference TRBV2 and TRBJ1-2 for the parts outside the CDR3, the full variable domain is EPEVTQTPSHQVTQMGQEVILRCVPISNHLYFYWYRQILGQKVEFLVSFYNNEISEKSEIFDDQFSVERPDGSNFTLKIRSTKLEDSAMYFCASSVRGPYGYTFGSGTRLTVV.

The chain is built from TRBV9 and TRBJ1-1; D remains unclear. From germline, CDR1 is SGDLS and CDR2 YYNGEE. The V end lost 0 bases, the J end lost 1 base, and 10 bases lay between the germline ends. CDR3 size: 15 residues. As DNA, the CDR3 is TGTGCCAGCAGCGTAGCCGAACACAAGAACACTGAAGCTTTCTTT. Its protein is CASSVAEHKNTEAFF. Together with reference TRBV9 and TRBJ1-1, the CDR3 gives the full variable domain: DSGVTQTPKHLITATGQRVTLRCSPRSGDLSVYWYQQSLDQGLQFLIQYYNGEERAKGNILERFSAQQFPDLHSELNLSSLELGDSALYFCASSVAEHKNTEAFFGQGTRLTVV.

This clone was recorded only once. Written as DNA, the CDR3 is TGTGCCAGCAGAACGGGGTTATACAATGAGCAGTTCTTC. Translating gives CASRTGLYNEQFF. The chain uses TRBV2 and TRBJ2-1, with D possibly matching TRBD2 (5 bases). This CDR3 region has 13 residues. V gave up 6 bases and J gave up 4 bases, with 10 bases separating them. From germline, CDR1 is SNHLY and CDR2 FYNNEI.

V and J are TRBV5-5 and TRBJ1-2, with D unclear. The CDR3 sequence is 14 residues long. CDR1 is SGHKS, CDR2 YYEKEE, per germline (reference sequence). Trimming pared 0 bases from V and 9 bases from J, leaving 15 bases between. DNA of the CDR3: TGTGCCAGCAGCTTGGATGCGGGAGCCATAAGCTACACCTTC. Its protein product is CASSLDAGAISYTF.

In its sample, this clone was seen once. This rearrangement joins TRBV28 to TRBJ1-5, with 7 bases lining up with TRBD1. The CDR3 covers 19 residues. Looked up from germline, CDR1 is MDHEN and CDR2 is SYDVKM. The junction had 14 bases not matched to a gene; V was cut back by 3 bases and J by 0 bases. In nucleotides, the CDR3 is TGTGCCAGCAGTTTCGCGGCAGGGGGTAGTAGGTCTAGCAATCAGCCCCAGCATTTT. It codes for CASSFAAGGSRSSNQPQHF.

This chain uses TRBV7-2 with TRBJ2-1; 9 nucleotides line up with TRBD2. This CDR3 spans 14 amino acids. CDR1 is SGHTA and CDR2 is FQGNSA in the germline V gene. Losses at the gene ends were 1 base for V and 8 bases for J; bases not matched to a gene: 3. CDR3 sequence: CASSLGGGGYEQFF. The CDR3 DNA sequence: TGTGCCAGCAGCTTAGGCGGGGGGGGCTATGAGCAGTTCTTC. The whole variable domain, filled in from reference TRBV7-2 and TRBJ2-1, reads GAGVSQSPSNKVTEKGKDVELRCDPISGHTALYWYRQSLGQGLEFLIYFQGNSAPDKSGLPSDRFSAERTGGSVSTLTIQRTQQEDSAVYLCASSLGGGGYEQFFGPGTRLTVL.

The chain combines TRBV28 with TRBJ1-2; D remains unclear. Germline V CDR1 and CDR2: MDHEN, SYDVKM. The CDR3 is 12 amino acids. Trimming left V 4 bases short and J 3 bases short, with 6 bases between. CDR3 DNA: TGTGCCAGCAGTTGGCAGGACTATGGCTACACCTTC. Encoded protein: CASSWQDYGYTF.

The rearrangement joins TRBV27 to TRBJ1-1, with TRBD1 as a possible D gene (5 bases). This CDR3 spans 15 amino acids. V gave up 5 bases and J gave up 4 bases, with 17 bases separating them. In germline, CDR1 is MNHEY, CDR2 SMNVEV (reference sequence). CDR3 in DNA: TGTGCCAGCAGTCCCCAGGGAGGGCGAACCACTGAAGCTTTCTTT. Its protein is CASSPQGGRTTEAFF.

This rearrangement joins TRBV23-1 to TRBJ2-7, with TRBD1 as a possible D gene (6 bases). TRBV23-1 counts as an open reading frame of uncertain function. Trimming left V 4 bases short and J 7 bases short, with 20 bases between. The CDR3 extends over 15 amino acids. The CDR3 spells CASSLPGGDTWEQYF. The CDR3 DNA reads TGCGCCAGCAGTCTCCCGGGTGGGGACACATGGGAGCAGTACTTC.

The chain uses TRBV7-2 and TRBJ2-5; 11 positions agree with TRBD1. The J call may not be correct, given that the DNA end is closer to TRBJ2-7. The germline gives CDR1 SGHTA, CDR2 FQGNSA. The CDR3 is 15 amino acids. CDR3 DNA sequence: TGTGCCAGCAGCTTGGGACAGGGGGGGTCCTACGAGCAGTACTTC. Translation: CASSLGQGGSYEQYF.

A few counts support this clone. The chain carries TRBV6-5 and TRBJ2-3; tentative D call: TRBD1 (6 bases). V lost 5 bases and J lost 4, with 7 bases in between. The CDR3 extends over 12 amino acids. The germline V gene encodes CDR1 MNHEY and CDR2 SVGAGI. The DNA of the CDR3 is TGTGCCAGCAGTACAGGGTCAGATACGCAGTATTTT. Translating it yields CASSTGSDTQYF.

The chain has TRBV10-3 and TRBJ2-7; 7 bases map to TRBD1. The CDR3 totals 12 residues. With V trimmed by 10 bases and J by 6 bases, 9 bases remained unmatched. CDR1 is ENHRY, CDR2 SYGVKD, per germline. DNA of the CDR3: TGTGCCAATGGACAGGTCTTGGGCGAGCAGTACTTC. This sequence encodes CANGQVLGEQYF.

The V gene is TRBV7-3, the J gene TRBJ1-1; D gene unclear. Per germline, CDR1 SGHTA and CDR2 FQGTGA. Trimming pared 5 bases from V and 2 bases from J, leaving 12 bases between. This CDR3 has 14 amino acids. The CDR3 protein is CASSGRVANTEAFF. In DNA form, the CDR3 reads TGTGCCAGCAGCGGGCGGGTGGCAAACACTGAAGCTTTCTTT.

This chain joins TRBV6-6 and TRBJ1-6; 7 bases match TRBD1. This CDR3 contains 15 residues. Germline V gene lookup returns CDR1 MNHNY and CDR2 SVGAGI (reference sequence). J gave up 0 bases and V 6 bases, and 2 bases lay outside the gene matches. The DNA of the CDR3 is TGTGCCAGCAGAGGGGACAGCTCCTATAATTCACCCCTCCACTTT. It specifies CASRGDSSYNSPLHF.

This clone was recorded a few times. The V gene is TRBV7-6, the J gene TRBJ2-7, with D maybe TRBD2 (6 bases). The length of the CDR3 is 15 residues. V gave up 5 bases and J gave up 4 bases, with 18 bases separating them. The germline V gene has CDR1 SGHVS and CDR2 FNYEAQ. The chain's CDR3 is CASSLSGDLLYEQYF. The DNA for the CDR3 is TGTGCCAGCAGCCTATCGGGGGACTTGTTATACGAGCAGTACTTC.

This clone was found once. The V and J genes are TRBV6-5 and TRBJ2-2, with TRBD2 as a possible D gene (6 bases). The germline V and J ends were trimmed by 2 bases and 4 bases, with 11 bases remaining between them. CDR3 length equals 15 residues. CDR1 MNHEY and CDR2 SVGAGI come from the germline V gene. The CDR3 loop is CASSYGVGGTGELFF. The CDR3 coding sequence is TGTGCCAGCAGTTACGGGGTGGGAGGCACCGGGGAGCTGTTTTTT.